These T cell receptor beta chains were read from a single sample in a study of tumor-infiltrating lymphocytes in localized non-small cell lung cancer. Measured with immunoSEQ multiplex PCR; TCRdb has only the in-frame clones, and not every one. Among about 23,000 clones listed, roughly 69% were seen once. The sample consisted of lung tumor tissue. These receptors were collected from a human donor with non-small cell lung cancer. CDR3s include the opening cysteine and the closing phenylalanine or tryptophan. D genes are given only for firm matches. Rows may omit the clone size; those that give it use once, few, many or a size class.

v_gene	abundance	j_gene	d_gene	CDR3nt	CDR3aa
TRBV11-1	.	TRBJ2-3	TRBD2	TGTGCCAGCAGCTCCGAGCGGGGCCGCACAGATACGCAGTATTTT	CASSSERGRTDTQYF
TRBV29-1	few	TRBJ1-2	TRBD1	TGCAGCGGCGGACAGGGGGGCGAGTATAGAAGTGGCTACACCTTC	CSGGQGGEYRSGYTF
TRBV5-6	.	TRBJ2-7	.	TGTGCCAGCAGCCTCCGGGGTGACGAGCAGTACTTC	CASSLRGDEQYF
TRBV5-6	.	TRBJ2-3	.	TGTGCCAGCAGCCTCCCAGGGGGGTTTCTGGATACGCAGTATTTT	CASSLPGGFLDTQYF
TRBV28	.	TRBJ2-2	TRBD1	TGTGCCAGCAGTCATACAGGGGGCGGCACCGGGGAGCTGTTTTTT	CASSHTGGGTGELFF
TRBV7-2	.	TRBJ1-2	.	TGTGCCAGCAGCTTCGAAGGGGTTCGTAGAGGCTACACCTTC	CASSFEGVRRGYTF
TRBV7-9	once	TRBJ2-5	TRBD1	TGTGCCAGCAGCAACCGGGACAGGAAAGAGACCCAGTACTTC	CASSNRDRKETQYF
TRBV30	medium-sized	TRBJ1-1	.	TGTGCCTGGAGTAGGAATTCCTTGAACACTGAAGCTTTCTTT	CAWSRNSLNTEAFF
TRBV5-4	.	TRBJ2-5	.	TGTGCCAGCAGCCGTGCTGCTGCAGAAAGCCAAGAGACCCAGTACTTC	CASSRAAAESQETQYF
TRBV4-2	.	TRBJ2-5	TRBD2	TGTGCCAGCAGCCAAGACGGGACTAGCGGGAGAGGAGAGACCCAGTACTTC	CASSQDGTSGRGETQYF
TRBV7-6	.	TRBJ2-5	TRBD2	TGTGCCAGCAGCTTAGCGATTAGCGGGAGAGAGACCCAGTACTTC	CASSLAISGRETQYF
TRBV2	few	TRBJ2-1	TRBD2	TGTGCCAGCATATCTAGCGGGAGGGCCTCGGATGAGCAGTTCTTC	CASISSGRASDEQFF
TRBV4-2	few	TRBJ2-5	TRBD2	TGTGCCAGCAGCCAGACCGAGACTAGCGGGCAAGAGACCCAGTACTTC	CASSQTETSGQETQYF
TRBV30	.	TRBJ2-4	TRBD1	TGTGCCTGGAGCGCCCCGGGACAGGGGGCGAACATTCAGTACTTC	CAWSAPGQGANIQYF
TRBV20-1	.	TRBJ2-7	.	TGCAGTGCCAGAGACACCTACGAGCAGTACTTC	CSARDTYEQYF
TRBV10-3	.	TRBJ2-2	.	TGTGCCATCCGGGGCGAAGCGAACACCGGGGAGCTGTTTTTT	CAIRGEANTGELFF
TRBV10-2	.	TRBJ1-1	.	TGCGCCAGCAGTGGGACAGTGAACACTGAAGCTTTCTTT	CASSGTVNTEAFF
TRBV7-9	.	TRBJ1-2	TRBD1	TGTGCCAGCAGCCCCCTTCAGGGGGCTGGCTACACCTTC	CASSPLQGAGYTF
TRBV6-1	.	TRBJ1-5	.	TGTGCCAGCACCGACGGGGGCGCCGGGAATCAGCCCCAGCATTTT	CASTDGGAGNQPQHF
TRBV27	.	TRBJ2-1	.	TGTGCCAGCAGTCCGCCTTATTCACGGGATGAGCAGTTCTTC	CASSPPYSRDEQFF
TRBV10-2	few	TRBJ1-1	.	TGCGCCAGCAGTGAGTCGAAAGGGGGATCTGAAGCTTTCTTT	CASSESKGGSEAFF
TRBV5-1	.	TRBJ2-4	TRBD1	TGCGCCAGCAGCACAACGGGGGGACAGGGATACCAGATTCAGTACTTC	CASSTTGGQGYQIQYF
TRBV30	.	TRBJ2-5	TRBD2	TGTGCCTGGACCCTCTGGGGACTAGGGGAGACCCAGTACTTC	CAWTLWGLGETQYF
TRBV11-2	.	TRBJ2-4	.	TGTGCCAGCAGCCTTGGGGCGGTGAGCATTCAGTACTTC	CASSLGAVSIQYF
TRBV7-2	few	TRBJ2-2	.	TGTGCCAGCAGCGATGGGACCGCGAACACCGGGGAGCTGTTTTTT	CASSDGTANTGELFF
TRBV29-1	.	TRBJ1-2	.	TGCAGCGTGTGGGAGGATGGCTACACCTTC	CSVWEDGYTF
TRBV7-9	.	TRBJ2-3	.	TGTGCCAGCAGCTCGCATGGGGCCACAGATACGCAGTATTTT	CASSSHGATDTQYF
TRBV27	.	TRBJ2-7	.	TGTGCCAGCAGTCCTCGGAGGGTCCCGTCCAACGAGCAGTACTTC	CASSPRRVPSNEQYF
TRBV7-2	.	TRBJ2-7	TRBD2	TGTGCCAGCAGCGTTCGGCGGGAGTGGGGTTACGAGCAGTACTTC	CASSVRREWGYEQYF
TRBV15	.	TRBJ2-5	TRBD1	TGTGCCACCAGCAGAGATAGTGGCAGGGGGCAGGAGACCCAGTACTTC	CATSRDSGRGQETQYF
TRBV7-2	.	TRBJ1-4	.	TGTGCCAGCAGCTTATTCGCGGGTGAAAAACTGTTTTTT	CASSLFAGEKLFF
TRBV6-1	.	TRBJ1-4	TRBD1	TGTGCCACGACAGGGCAACGTGAAAAACTGTTTTTT	CATTGQREKLFF
TRBV7-9	.	TRBJ1-5	.	TGTGCCACGTCTTTCAGTAATAGCAATCAGCCCCAGCATTTT	CATSFSNSNQPQHF
TRBV5-4	.	TRBJ1-2	.	TGTGCCAGCAGCTTGGGTTCGGCAGGCGAAGGCTACACCTTC	CASSLGSAGEGYTF
TRBV28	.	TRBJ2-1	TRBD2	TGTGCCAGCAAATTAGCGGGAGGCACCTCCTACAATGAGCAGTTCTTC	CASKLAGGTSYNEQFF
TRBV5-6	medium-sized	TRBJ1-1	.	TGTGCCAGCAGCTTCGGACCGAGTCGAGCTTTCTTT	CASSFGPSRAFF
TRBV5-1	few	TRBJ2-3	TRBD2	TGCGCCAGCAGCTTGGCTAGCGGGATAGATACGCAGTATTTT	CASSLASGIDTQYF
TRBV27	.	TRBJ2-2	TRBD2	TGTGCCAGCAGTTTTGGGAGGACTAGCGGTTACACCGGGGAGCTGTTTTTT	CASSFGRTSGYTGELFF
TRBV7-9	.	TRBJ2-2	.	TGTGCCAGCAGCTTATTGAGAGGGCTCTCCACCGGGGAGCTGTTTTTT	CASSLLRGLSTGELFF
TRBV15	.	TRBJ1-5	.	TGTGCCACCAGCAGAGACCGGGAAGGTAGCAATCAGCCCCAGCATTTT	CATSRDREGSNQPQHF
TRBV6-5	.	TRBJ2-7	TRBD2	TGTGCCAGCAGTTCCTCGGCGGGGGATCGGTACTTC	CASSSSAGDRYF
TRBV9	.	TRBJ2-7	.	TGTGCCAGCAGCGTAGGGGGCCTAGCGCCCGAGCAGTACTTC	CASSVGGLAPEQYF
TRBV7-2	few	TRBJ2-1	TRBD2	TGTGCCAGCACCCCCGCGGGAGCGTACAATGAGCAGTTCTTC	CASTPAGAYNEQFF
TRBV6-6	few	TRBJ1-1	.	TGTGCCAGCAGTACTACGGCTACCCCGAACACTGAAGCTTTCTTT	CASSTTATPNTEAFF
TRBV4-2	few	TRBJ1-3	.	TGTGCCAGCAGCCAAGAGCGAGTCCACTCTGGAAACACCATATATTTT	CASSQERVHSGNTIYF
TRBV28	.	TRBJ2-1	TRBD2	TGTGCCAGCAGTTCACCGGGACTAGTAAGGAATGAGCAGTTCTTC	CASSSPGLVRNEQFF
TRBV5-5	.	TRBJ2-7	.	TGTGCCAGCACCTCCTGGGACGTCCCCTACGAGCAGTACTTC	CASTSWDVPYEQYF
TRBV9	.	TRBJ2-1	TRBD2	TGTGCCAGCAGCGCTAGGGGACTAGCGGACTACAATGAGCAGTTCTTC	CASSARGLADYNEQFF
TRBV27	once	TRBJ2-1	.	TGTGCCAGCAGTTCCCTCCGAAGTAGTCGAGGGACTGCCTACAATGAGCAGTTCTTC	CASSSLRSSRGTAYNEQFF
TRBV5-8	few	TRBJ1-5	TRBD1	TGTGCCAGCAGTTGGGACAGTCGAGGGCAGCCCCAGCATTTT	CASSWDSRGQPQHF
TRBV19	.	TRBJ2-5	TRBD2	TGTGCCAGTAGTATCGGTTCAACTAGCGGGAGCGGAGAGACCCAGTACTTC	CASSIGSTSGSGETQYF
TRBV2	.	TRBJ2-3	TRBD1	TGTGCCAGCAGCCCGGACAGGGCAGGTTTTTCAGATACGCAGTATTTT	CASSPDRAGFSDTQYF
TRBV4-3	.	TRBJ2-4	TRBD2	TGCGCCAGCAGCCCGTCGACTAGCCTAAACATTCAGTACTTC	CASSPSTSLNIQYF
TRBV11-3	.	TRBJ2-1	TRBD1	TGTGCCAGCAGCAGGGGAGGGACAGGGGCCTACAATGAGCAGTTCTTC	CASSRGGTGAYNEQFF
TRBV5-5	.	TRBJ2-6	.	TGTGCCAGCATCGGGACCCAGGGGAGCTCTGGGGCCAACGTCCTGACTTTC	CASIGTQGSSGANVLTF
TRBV2	.	TRBJ1-2	.	TGTGCCAGCAGGAACGCCGGGACGTACTATGGCTACACCTTC	CASRNAGTYYGYTF
TRBV7-9	.	TRBJ2-1	TRBD2	TGTGCCAGCAGCTCCAGCGGGGGCACCTACAATGAGCAGTTCTTC	CASSSSGGTYNEQFF
TRBV15	.	TRBJ2-2	.	TGTGCCACCAGCAGAGGGACGGGGGCGCCCGGGGAGCTGTTTTTT	CATSRGTGAPGELFF
TRBV15	.	TRBJ1-5	.	TGTGCCACCAGCAGAGGGTTCGCTAGCAATCAGCCCCAGCATTTT	CATSRGFASNQPQHF